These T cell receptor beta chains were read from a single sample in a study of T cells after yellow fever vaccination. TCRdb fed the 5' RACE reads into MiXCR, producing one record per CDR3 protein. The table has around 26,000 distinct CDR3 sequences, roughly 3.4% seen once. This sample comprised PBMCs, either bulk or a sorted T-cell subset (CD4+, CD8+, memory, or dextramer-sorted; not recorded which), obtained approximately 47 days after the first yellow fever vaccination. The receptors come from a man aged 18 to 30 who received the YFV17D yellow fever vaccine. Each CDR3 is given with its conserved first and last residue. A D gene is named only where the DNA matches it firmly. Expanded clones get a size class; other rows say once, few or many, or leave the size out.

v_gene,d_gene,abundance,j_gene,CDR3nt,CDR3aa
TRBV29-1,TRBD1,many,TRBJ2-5,TGCAGCGTTACCTGGGGGACAGGGACAGAGACCCAGTACTTC,CSVTWGTGTETQYF
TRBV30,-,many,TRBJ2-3,TGTGCCTGGAGTCGGGGTATGACAGATACGCAGTATTTT,CAWSRGMTDTQYF
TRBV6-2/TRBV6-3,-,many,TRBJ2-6,TGTGCCAGCAATCTCCCCACAGGGCTCTCTGGGGCCAACGTCCTGACTTTC,CASNLPTGLSGANVLTF
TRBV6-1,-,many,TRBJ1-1,TGTGCCAGCAGTGAAGCCACGGGACTGCTAACTGAAGCTTTCTTT,CASSEATGLLTEAFF
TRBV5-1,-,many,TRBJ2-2,TGCGCCAGCAGCTTGAACGGGCTTGGGGTCACCGGGGAGCTGTTTTTT,CASSLNGLGVTGELFF
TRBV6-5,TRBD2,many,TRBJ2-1,TGTGCCAGTGGGGGGGGGAGGTCCCTTTACAATGAGCAGTTCTTC,CASGGGRSLYNEQFF
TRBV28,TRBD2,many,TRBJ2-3,TGTGCCAGCAGTCGATTAGCGGGGGGCCGGGGGGATACGCAGTATTTT,CASSRLAGGRGDTQYF
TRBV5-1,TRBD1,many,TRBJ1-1,TGCGCCAGCAGCTTGGGGACAGGGCTGAACACTGAAGCTTTCTTT,CASSLGTGLNTEAFF
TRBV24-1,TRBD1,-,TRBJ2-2,TGTGCCGCCTTTGATTTGCTTGATAAAAGGGACAGGAGGAAATATTCCGGGGAGCTGTTTTTT,CAAFDLLDKRDRRKYSGELFF
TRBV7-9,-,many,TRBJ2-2,TGTGCCAGCAGAAAGGGGGGACCGAACACCGGGGAGCTGTTTTTT,CASRKGGPNTGELFF
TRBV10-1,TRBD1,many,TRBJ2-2,TGCGCCAGCAGAGCGGACAGGGTCCCCGGGGAGCTGTTTTTT,CASRADRVPGELFF
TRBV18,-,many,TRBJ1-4,TGTGCCAGCTCACCGGTGGGAACTAATGAAAAACTGTTTTTT,CASSPVGTNEKLFF
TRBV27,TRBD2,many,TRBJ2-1,TGTGCCAGCCAACTACGACTAGCGGGTGAGCAGTTCTTC,CASQLRLAGEQFF
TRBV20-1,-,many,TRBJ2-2,TGCAGTGCGGTAGCGGAGAAAAACACCGGGGAGCTGTTTTTT,CSAVAEKNTGELFF
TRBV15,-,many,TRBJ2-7,TGTGCCACCAGCACGGGGCAATCGGACGAGCAGTACTTC,CATSTGQSDEQYF
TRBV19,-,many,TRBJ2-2,TGTGCCAGCCAGACCTACAGGGGAGGAACCGGGGAGCTGTTTTTT,CASQTYRGGTGELFF
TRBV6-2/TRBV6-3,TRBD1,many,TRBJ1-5,TGTGCCAGTGGCTCGGGCCCCCGGGACAGGGGGGCCCTGGGCAATCAGCCCCAGCATTTT,CASGSGPRDRGALGNQPQHF
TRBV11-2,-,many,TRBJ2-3,TGTGCCAGCAGTCTCTCGCGTGGGACAGATACGCAGTATTTT,CASSLSRGTDTQYF
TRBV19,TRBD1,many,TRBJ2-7,TGTGCCAGTAGAAAAACAGGGGCCTACGAGCAGTACTTC,CASRKTGAYEQYF
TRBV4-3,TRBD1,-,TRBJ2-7,TGCGCCAGCAGCCAAGAGTATGGGACAGGAGAATGGCACGAGCAGTACTTC,CASSQEYGTGEWHEQYF
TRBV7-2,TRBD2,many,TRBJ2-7,TGTGCCAGCAGCTTACAGCGGGGTTACGAGCAGTACTTC,CASSLQRGYEQYF
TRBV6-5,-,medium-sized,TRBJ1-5,TGTGCCAGCAGTCTTGGTCGCGATCAGCCCCAGCATTTT,CASSLGRDQPQHF
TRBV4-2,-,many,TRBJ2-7,TGTGCCAGCAGCCCTAGCTTAATGTCCTCCTACGAGCAGTACTTC,CASSPSLMSSYEQYF
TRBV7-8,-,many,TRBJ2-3,TGTGCCAGCAGTGTGGGGCCGGCCGCAGATACGCAGTATTTT,CASSVGPAADTQYF
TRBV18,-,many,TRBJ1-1,TGTGCCAGCCAAGTCGGGGAGAACACTGAAGCTTTCTTT,CASQVGENTEAFF
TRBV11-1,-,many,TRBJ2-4,TGTGCCAGCAGCTCACCGGGATCCGACATTCAGTACTTC,CASSSPGSDIQYF
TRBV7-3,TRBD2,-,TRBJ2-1,TGTGCCAGCAGCTCTAGCGGGGGGGCAGCTGGTGAGCAGTTCTTC,CASSSSGGAAGEQFF
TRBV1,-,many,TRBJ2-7,TGCACCAGCAGCCAAGACTCGAGCGGGGTGGCCGAGCAGTACTTC,CTSSQDSSGVAEQYF
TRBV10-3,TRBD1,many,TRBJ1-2,TGTGCCTCGACAGGGGGATTCGGGGGTGGCTACACCTTC,CASTGGFGGGYTF
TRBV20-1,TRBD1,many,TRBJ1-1,TGCAGTGCTAGAGGGACAGGGGGCAGGAGGAACACTGAAGCTTTCTTT,CSARGTGGRRNTEAFF
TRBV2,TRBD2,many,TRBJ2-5,TGTGCCAGCAGTGAAAGGCTAGCGGGGTCGACGACCCAGTACTTC,CASSERLAGSTTQYF
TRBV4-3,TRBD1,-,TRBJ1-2,TGCGCCAGCTCGGACAGGGAGGGAGGAGGCTATGGCTACACCTTC,CASSDREGGGYGYTF
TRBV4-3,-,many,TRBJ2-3,TGCGCCAGCAGCCGGGGCCCCCCGAGCACAGATACGCAGTATTTT,CASSRGPPSTDTQYF
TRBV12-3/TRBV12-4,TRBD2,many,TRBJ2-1,TGTGCCAGCAGACGACTTCTCTCTAGCGGTGACTCCTACAATGAGCAGTTCTTC,CASRRLLSSGDSYNEQFF
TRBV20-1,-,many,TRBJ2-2,TGCAGTGCTAGCGACAGCACCGGGGAGCTGTTTTTT,CSASDSTGELFF
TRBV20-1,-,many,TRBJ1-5,TGCAGTGCTAGAGACCCGATCCGGCCTTTGCCCCAGCATTTT,CSARDPIRPLPQHF
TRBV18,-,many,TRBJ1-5,TGTGCCAGCTCACCGGGGGGGCATCAGCCCCAGCATTTT,CASSPGGHQPQHF
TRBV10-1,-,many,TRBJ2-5,TGCGCCAGCAGCGGAGGAGGGTACCAAGAGACCCAGTACTTC,CASSGGGYQETQYF
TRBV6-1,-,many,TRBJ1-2,TGTGCCAGCGGACCCGGCGCCGGAGGGATTTCCTATGGCTACACCTTC,CASGPGAGGISYGYTF
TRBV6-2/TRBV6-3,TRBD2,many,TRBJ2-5,TGTGCCAGCAGTTACACCTATTTACTAGCGGGAAACGGAGAGACCCAGTACTTC,CASSYTYLLAGNGETQYF
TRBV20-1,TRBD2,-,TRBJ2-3,TGCAGTGCTAGTCTCGGGGGGACGCAGTATTTT,CSASLGGTQYF
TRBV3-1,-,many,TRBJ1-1,TGTGCCAGCAGCCAAGGGGTGAACACTGAAGCTTTCTTT,CASSQGVNTEAFF
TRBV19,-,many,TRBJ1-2,TGTGCCAGTAGTATTAGACAGACCAACCGCGACCACTATGGCTACACCTTC,CASSIRQTNRDHYGYTF
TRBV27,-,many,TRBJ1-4,TGTGCCAGCAGTTTGCCCCAGGCGCAGTACGAAAAACTGTTTTTT,CASSLPQAQYEKLFF
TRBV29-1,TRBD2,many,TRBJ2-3,TGCAGCGTTCAGCGGGGGGGCACAGATACGCAGTATTTT,CSVQRGGTDTQYF
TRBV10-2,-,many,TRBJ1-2,TGCGCCACTTCAAGGGGGGACGATGGCTACACCTTC,CATSRGDDGYTF
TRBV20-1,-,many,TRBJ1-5,TGCAGTGCTAGAGAACTAGGGGCAGGGCAGCCCCAGCATTTT,CSARELGAGQPQHF
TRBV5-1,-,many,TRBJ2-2,TGCGCCAGCAGCACCGAAAGGGGGGGCACCGGGGAGCTGTTTTTT,CASSTERGGTGELFF
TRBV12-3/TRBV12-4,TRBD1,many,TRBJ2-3,TGTGCCAGCAGTCCTATGGGGACAGGGATAACAGATACGCAGTATTTT,CASSPMGTGITDTQYF
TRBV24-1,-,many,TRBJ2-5,TGTGCCACCAGTGATACCAAGACAGCCCAAGAGACCCAGTACTTC,CATSDTKTAQETQYF
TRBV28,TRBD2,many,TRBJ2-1,TGTGCCAGCAGCTCAACAGGGCGGGGGGGTTTAGATGAGCAGTTCTTC,CASSSTGRGGLDEQFF
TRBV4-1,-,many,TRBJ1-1,TGCGCCAGCAGTCGGGTGAGGGGCCATGCGGCTATGAACACTGAAGCTTTCTTT,CASSRVRGHAAMNTEAFF
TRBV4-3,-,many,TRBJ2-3,TGCGCCAGCAGCCAAAATACCGGGCGCGGAGATACGCAGTATTTT,CASSQNTGRGDTQYF
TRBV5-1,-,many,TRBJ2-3,TGCGCCAGCCGGGCCCAGCCTAGCACAGATACGCAGTATTTT,CASRAQPSTDTQYF
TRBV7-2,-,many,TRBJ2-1,TGTGCCAGCAGCCCCGCCAATGAGCAGTTCTTC,CASSPANEQFF
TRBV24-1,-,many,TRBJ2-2,TGTGCCACCAGGAACAGGGGGGGAACCGGGGAGCTGTTTTTT,CATRNRGGTGELFF
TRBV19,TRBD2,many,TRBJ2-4,TGTGCCAGTACCGGGGGGTCCAAAAACATTCAGTACTTC,CASTGGSKNIQYF
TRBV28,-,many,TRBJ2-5,TGTGCCAGCAGAGAGGGAAGGGAGACCCAGTACTTC,CASREGRETQYF
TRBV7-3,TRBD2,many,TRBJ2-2,TGTGCCAGCAGCCCGGGGACTAGCGGGGCCCACGGGGAGCTGTTTTTT,CASSPGTSGAHGELFF